This T cell receptor beta chain came from a study of T cells after yellow fever vaccination. Study-level results: Detected again after the booster were most primary-vaccination clones, at 96% CD4 and roughly 88% CD8.

Each CDR3 protein is one row after TCRdb ran MiXCR on the 5' RACE reads. This table has some 300,000 distinct CDR3 sequences, around 4% appearing once. The CDR3 sequence is 13 residues long. V was trimmed by 4 bases and J by 3 bases, leaving 10 bases between them. Germline V gene lookup returns CDR1 MDHEN and CDR2 SYDVKM. This clonotype occurred a few times. What it recognizes is unknown. This clonotype was obtained from a man between 18 and 29 years old who received the YFV17D yellow fever vaccine. This chain uses TRBV28 with TRBJ2-7; D possibly corresponds to TRBD2 (5 bases). Sequencing used PBMCs, obtained on the day of the yellow fever booster vaccination. The CDR3 DNA is TGTGCCAGCAGTTCGGGGTTCCTCTACGAGCAGTACGTC. As protein: CASSSGFLYEQYV.